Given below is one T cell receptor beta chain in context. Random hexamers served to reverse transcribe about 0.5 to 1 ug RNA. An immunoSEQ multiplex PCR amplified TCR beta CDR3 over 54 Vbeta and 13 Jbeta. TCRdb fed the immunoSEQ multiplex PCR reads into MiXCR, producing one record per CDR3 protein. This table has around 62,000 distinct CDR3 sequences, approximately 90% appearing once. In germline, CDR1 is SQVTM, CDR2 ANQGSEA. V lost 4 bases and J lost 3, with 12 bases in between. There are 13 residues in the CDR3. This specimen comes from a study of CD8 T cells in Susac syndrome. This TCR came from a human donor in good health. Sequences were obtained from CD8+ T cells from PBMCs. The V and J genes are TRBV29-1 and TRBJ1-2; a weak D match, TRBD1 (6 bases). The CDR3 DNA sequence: TGCAGCGTTGCTGCGGGACACGACTATGGCTACACCTTC. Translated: CSVAAGHDYGYTF.